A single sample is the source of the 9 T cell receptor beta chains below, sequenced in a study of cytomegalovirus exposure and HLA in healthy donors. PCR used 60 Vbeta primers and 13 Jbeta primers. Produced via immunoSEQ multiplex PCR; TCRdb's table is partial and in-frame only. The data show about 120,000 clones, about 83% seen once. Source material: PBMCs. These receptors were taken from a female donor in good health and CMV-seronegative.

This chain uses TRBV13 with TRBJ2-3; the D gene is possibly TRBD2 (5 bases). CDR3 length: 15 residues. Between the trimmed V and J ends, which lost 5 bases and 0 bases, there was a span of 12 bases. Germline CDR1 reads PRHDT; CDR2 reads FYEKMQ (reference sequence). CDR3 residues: CASSHRGTSTDTQYF. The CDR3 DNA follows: TGTGCCAGCAGCCACCGGGGAACTAGCACAGATACGCAGTATTTT. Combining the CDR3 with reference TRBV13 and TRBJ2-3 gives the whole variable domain AAGVIQSPRHLIKEKRETATLKCYPIPRHDTVYWYQQGPGQDPQFLISFYEKMQSDKGSIPDRFSAQQFSDYHSELNMSSLELGDSALYFCASSHRGTSTDTQYFGPGTRLTVL.

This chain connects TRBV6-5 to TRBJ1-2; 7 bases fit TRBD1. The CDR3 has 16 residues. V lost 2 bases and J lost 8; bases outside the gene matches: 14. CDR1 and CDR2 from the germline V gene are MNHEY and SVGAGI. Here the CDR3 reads CASSYGETGNFYGYTF. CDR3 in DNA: TGTGCCAGCAGTTACGGGGAGACAGGGAACTTTTACGGCTACACCTTC.

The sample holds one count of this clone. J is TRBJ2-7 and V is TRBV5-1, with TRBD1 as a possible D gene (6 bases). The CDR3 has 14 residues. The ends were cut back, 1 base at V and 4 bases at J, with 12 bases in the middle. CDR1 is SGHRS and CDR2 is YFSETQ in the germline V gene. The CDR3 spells CASSLLGGGYEQYF. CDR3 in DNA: TGCGCCAGCAGCTTGCTTGGGGGCGGTTACGAGCAGTACTTC.

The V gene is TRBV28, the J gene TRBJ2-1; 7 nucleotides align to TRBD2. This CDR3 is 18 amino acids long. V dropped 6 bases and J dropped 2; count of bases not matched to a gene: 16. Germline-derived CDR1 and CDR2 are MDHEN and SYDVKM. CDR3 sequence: CASSHWNSRTRTYNEQFF. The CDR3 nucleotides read TGTGCCAGCAGCCACTGGAACTCCCGGACTAGGACCTACAATGAGCAGTTCTTC.

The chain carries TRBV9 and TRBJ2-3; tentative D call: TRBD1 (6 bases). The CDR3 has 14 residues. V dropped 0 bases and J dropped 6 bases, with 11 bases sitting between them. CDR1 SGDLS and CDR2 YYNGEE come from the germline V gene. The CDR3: CASSVEGVEDTQYF. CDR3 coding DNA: TGTGCCAGCAGCGTAGAGGGGGTTGAGGATACGCAGTATTTT. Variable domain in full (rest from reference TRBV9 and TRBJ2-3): DSGVTQTPKHLITATGQRVTLRCSPRSGDLSVYWYQQSLDQGLQFLIQYYNGEERAKGNILERFSAQQFPDLHSELNLSSLELGDSALYFCASSVEGVEDTQYFGPGTRLTVL.

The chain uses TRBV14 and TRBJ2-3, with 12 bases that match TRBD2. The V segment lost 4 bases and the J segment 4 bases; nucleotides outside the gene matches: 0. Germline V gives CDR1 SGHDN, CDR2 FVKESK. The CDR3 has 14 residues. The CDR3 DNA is TGTGCCAGCAGCCGACTAGCGGGGGCAGATACGCAGTATTTT. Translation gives CASSRLAGADTQYF.

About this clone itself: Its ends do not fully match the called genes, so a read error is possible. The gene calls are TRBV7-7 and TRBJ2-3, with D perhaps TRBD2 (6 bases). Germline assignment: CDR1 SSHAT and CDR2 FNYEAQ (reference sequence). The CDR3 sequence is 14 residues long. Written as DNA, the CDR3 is TGTGCTAGCAGCGCGACTAGTATTAGCGGTACGCAGTATTTT. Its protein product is CASSATSISGTQYF.

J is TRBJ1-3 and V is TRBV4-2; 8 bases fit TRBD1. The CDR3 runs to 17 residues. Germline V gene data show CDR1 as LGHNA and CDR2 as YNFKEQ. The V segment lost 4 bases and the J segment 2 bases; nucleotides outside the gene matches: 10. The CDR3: CASSPAPQGAAGNTIYF. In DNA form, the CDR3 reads TGTGCCAGCAGCCCAGCCCCCCAGGGGGCTGCTGGAAACACCATATATTTT.

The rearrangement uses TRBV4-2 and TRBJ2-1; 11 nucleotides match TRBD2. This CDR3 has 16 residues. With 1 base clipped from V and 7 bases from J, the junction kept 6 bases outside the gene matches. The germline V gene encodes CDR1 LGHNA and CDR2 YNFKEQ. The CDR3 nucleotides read TGTGCCAGCAGCCAAGCGGCTAGCGGGGGGAGAAATGAGCAGTTCTTC. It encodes CASSQAASGGRNEQFF.